The 30 T cell receptor beta chains listed next were all sequenced from one sample in a study of OX40 agonist ivuxolimab in advanced cancers. Profiling relied on immunoSEQ multiplex PCR, and the TCRdb table lists in-frame clones only, not all of them. The sample consists of 85,000 to 130,000 clones, approximately 90% of them appearing once. Sample: CD4+ or CD8+ T cells sorted from blood, taken in a trial of the OX40 agonist ivuxolimab. The receptors here all came from an adult with an advanced solid tumor such as melanoma, head and neck, liver or kidney cancer.

The sample holds one count of this clone. CDR3 nucleotides: TGTGCCAGCAGCTCACCTAGGGACAGGGGGATCGATACGCAGTATTTT. Its translation is CASSSPRDRGIDTQYF. V is TRBV7-7 and J is TRBJ2-3, with TRBD1 matching 11 bases. The CDR3 has 16 amino acids. Losses at the gene ends were 4 bases for V and 6 bases for J; bases not matched to a gene: 9. Germline V gene lookup returns CDR1 SSHAT and CDR2 FNYEAQ (reference sequence).

The chain has TRBV15 and TRBJ2-4; a possible D gene is TRBD2 (5 bases). Trimming shortened V by 8 bases and J by 0 bases, and 11 bases separated the two germline ends. This CDR3 spans 14 amino acids. Germline V gene sequence: CDR1 LNHNV, CDR2 YYDKDF (reference sequence). The CDR3 spells CATQLDQAKNIQYF. Here the CDR3 DNA reads TGTGCCACCCAACTAGATCAAGCCAAAAACATTCAGTACTTC.

The J gene is TRBJ1-1, the V gene TRBV6-5; no definite D call. The CDR3 length is 13 residues. The V gene's germline CDR1 is MNHEY and CDR2 SVGAGI. The germline V and J ends were trimmed by 8 bases and 5 bases, with 15 bases remaining between them. The CDR3 sequence is CASGSQSLTEAFF. The CDR3, as DNA: TGTGCCAGCGGATCACAGAGCTTGACTGAAGCTTTCTTT.

The V gene is TRBV5-1, the J gene TRBJ2-1; the D is unclear. The CDR3 loop spans 11 amino acids. V was cut by 1 base and J by 4 bases, with 0 bases left in between. Per the germline V gene, CDR1 is SGHRS and CDR2 is YFSETQ. In DNA, the CDR3 is TGCGCCAGCAGCTTGTACAATGAGCAGTTCTTC. Translation: CASSLYNEQFF.

The chain joins TRBV7-9 to TRBJ2-3, with D perhaps matching TRBD2 (6 bases). From germline, CDR1 is SEHNR and CDR2 FQNEAQ (reference sequence). There are 15 residues in the CDR3. V lost 3 bases, J lost 2 bases, and 12 bases lay in between. The CDR3: CASSFRRGFTDTQYF. The CDR3 nucleotides are TGTGCCAGCAGCTTCCGACGGGGGTTCACAGATACGCAGTATTTT.

The chain combines TRBV6-6 with TRBJ2-1; D gene uncertain. Germline V CDR1 and CDR2: MNHNY, SVGAGI (reference sequence). The CDR3 totals 13 residues. Trimming stripped 0 bases from V and 9 bases from J, with 9 bases between. In DNA, the CDR3 is TGTGCCAGCAGTTACTCCAGGTATAGTGAGCAGTTCTTC. Its translation is CASSYSRYSEQFF.

This chain uses TRBV19 with TRBJ1-4; D is perhaps TRBD1 (6 bases). V lost 8 bases to trimming and J lost 5 bases, with 24 bases between them. The CDR3 totals 17 residues. CDR1 and CDR2 from the germline V gene are LNHDA and SQIVND (reference sequence). The CDR3 nucleotides are TGTGCCAGTCGTACTTTTGGGGGGGCAGCGACGAATGAAAAACTGTTTTTT. Encoded protein: CASRTFGGAATNEKLFF. The full variable domain, completed using reference TRBV19 and TRBJ1-4, is DGGITQSPKYLFRKEGQNVTLSCEQNLNHDAMYWYRQDPGQGLRLIYYSQIVNDFQKGDIAEGYSVSREKKESFPLTVTSAQKNPTAFYLCASRTFGGAATNEKLFFGSGTQLSVL.

This clone was recorded only once. The CDR3 DNA follows: TGCGCCAGCAGCCAAGGTGGTAGCGGGAGAGGTGAGCAGTTCTTC. Its translation: CASSQGGSGRGEQFF. The rearrangement links TRBV4-3 to TRBJ2-1, with TRBD2 matching 9 bases. From germline, CDR1 is LGHNA and CDR2 YSLEER. Losses at the gene ends were 1 base for V and 9 bases for J; bases not matched to a gene: 7. The CDR3 contains 15 residues.

The chain recombines TRBV2 with TRBJ1-5; the D gene is possibly TRBD1 (5 bases). The CDR3 consists of 14 residues. The germline V gene encodes CDR1 SNHLY and CDR2 FYNNEI. The ends were cut back, 2 bases at V and 5 bases at J, with 10 bases in the middle. In DNA, the CDR3 is TGTGCCAGCAGTGAAAAACTGGGGGATCAGCCCCAGCATTTT. Amino acids: CASSEKLGDQPQHF.

About this clone itself: One end of the junction varies from germline; a read error may be responsible. This chain joins TRBV6-5 and TRBJ2-7; D not resolved. Germline V CDR1 and CDR2: MNHEY, SVGAGI. The CDR3 contains 12 residues. This chain's CDR3 is CAISGRDYEQYF. The CDR3 DNA reads TGTGCCATCAGTGGTAGGGACTACGAGCAGTACTTC.

The CDR3, as DNA: TGTGCCAGCAATCTGGGGGGAAGCTCCTACGAGCAGTACTTC. As protein: CASNLGGSSYEQYF. The chain carries TRBV6-1 and TRBJ2-7; TRBD2 is a possible D gene (6 bases). The CDR3 sequence is 14 residues long. The V and J ends lost 7 bases and 0 bases respectively, with 13 bases between them. Germline lookup yields CDR1 MNHNS and CDR2 SASEGT.

This clone was recorded only once. The genes are TRBV5-4 and TRBJ2-5, with 11 bases that match TRBD1. This CDR3 contains 13 residues. The germline V gene encodes CDR1 SGHNT and CDR2 YYREEE (reference sequence). After removal of 3 bases from V and 5 bases from J, the junction contained 0 bases not matched to a gene. The CDR3 loop reads CASSWDRGETQYF. The CDR3 coding sequence is TGTGCCAGCAGCTGGGACAGGGGGGAGACCCAGTACTTC.

The chain is built from TRBV7-3 and TRBJ2-3; D not resolved. This CDR3 contains 12 residues. The germline CDR1 and CDR2 sequences are SGHTA and FQGTGA. Deletions cut 3 bases from V and 6 bases from J, with 7 bases between. In DNA form, the CDR3 reads TGTGCCAGCAGCTTCTCTACGGATACGCAGTATTTT. This translates into CASSFSTDTQYF.

This clone was recorded once. The V call is TRBV7-8, the J call TRBJ2-7; TRBD2 aligns across 10 bases. The V gene's germline CDR1 is SGHVS and CDR2 FQNEAQ. V was clipped by 1 base and J by 6 bases; unmatched bases: 6. CDR3 size: 15 residues. CDR3 in amino acids: CASSLGLAGALEQYF. In DNA, the CDR3 is TGTGCCAGCAGCTTAGGTCTAGCGGGAGCACTCGAGCAGTACTTC. The complete variable domain, with remaining parts taken from reference TRBV7-8 and TRBJ2-7, reads GAGVSQSPRYKVAKRGQDVALRCDPISGHVSLFWYQQALGQGPEFLTYFQNEAQLDKSGLPSDRFFAERPEGSVSTLKIQRTQQEDSAVYLCASSLGLAGALEQYFGPGTRLTVT.

CDR3 nucleotides: TGTGCCAGCACCCTTGGACGCAACTATGGCTACACCTTC. Protein sequence: CASTLGRNYGYTF. The rearrangement joins TRBV2 to TRBJ1-2; D uncertain. V was pared by 7 bases and J by 2 bases, with 11 bases between. This CDR3 has 13 amino acids. In germline, CDR1 is SNHLY, CDR2 FYNNEI. Supplemented by reference TRBV2 and TRBJ1-2, the full variable domain reads EPEVTQTPSHQVTQMGQEVILRCVPISNHLYFYWYRQILGQKVEFLVSFYNNEISEKSEIFDDQFSVERPDGSNFTLKIRSTKLEDSAMYFCASTLGRNYGYTFGSGTRLTVV.

The J gene is TRBJ2-5, the V gene TRBV19, with D perhaps matching TRBD2 (6 bases). The CDR3 covers 15 residues. The germline gives CDR1 LNHDA, CDR2 SQIVND (reference sequence). V was trimmed by 8 bases and J by 5 bases, leaving 21 bases between them. The CDR3 region has the DNA TGTGCCAGTTCTGCCAGGAGGCAAGGGAGGGAGACCCAGTACTTC. Translation: CASSARRQGRETQYF.

The chain is built from TRBV6-1 and TRBJ1-4; possibly TRBD1 for D (5 bases). Deletions cut 0 bases from V and 8 bases from J, with 13 bases between. Germline values: CDR1 MNHNS, CDR2 SASEGT. This CDR3 contains 15 residues. The CDR3 region is CASSEAGTHGEKLFF. The DNA for the CDR3 is TGTGCCAGCAGTGAAGCAGGGACTCACGGGGAAAAACTGTTTTTT.

The V call is TRBV2, the J call TRBJ1-5; 8 bases are a match to TRBD1. Germline assignment: CDR1 SNHLY and CDR2 FYNNEI. This CDR3 contains 14 residues. J was trimmed by 6 bases and V by 6 bases; bases with no gene match: 7. Here the CDR3 reads CASRSDRGGQPQHF. CDR3 DNA sequence: TGTGCCAGCAGAAGCGACAGGGGCGGTCAGCCCCAGCATTTT.

The V and J genes are TRBV5-1 and TRBJ2-3, with a weak D call TRBD2 (5 bases). Trimming stripped 5 bases from V and 2 bases from J, with 12 bases between. Germline lookup yields CDR1 SGHRS and CDR2 YFSETQ. The CDR3 is 14 residues long. The DNA for the CDR3 is TGCGCCAGCAGTTTGACTACAATCACAGATACGCAGTATTTT. This sequence encodes CASSLTTITDTQYF.

The chain links TRBV11-2 to TRBJ1-4; 11 bases match TRBD1. This CDR3 has 14 amino acids. Germline values: CDR1 SGHAT, CDR2 FQNNGV. V lost 5 bases, J lost 5 bases, and 1 base stayed unmatched. CDR3 nucleotide sequence: TGTGCCAGCAGCCGGGACAGGGGGAATGAAAAACTGTTTTTT. Amino acids: CASSRDRGNEKLFF.

V and J are TRBV9 and TRBJ2-7; D might be TRBD2 (5 bases). The CDR3 is 14 residues long. CDR1 and CDR2 (germline): SGDLS, YYNGEE. Trimming cost V 4 bases and J 7 bases, with 18 bases left between them. As DNA, the CDR3 is TGTGCCAGCAGCCCGGCGCCTGGACTCTGGGAGCAGTACTTC. Protein sequence: CASSPAPGLWEQYF.

This sequence joins TRBV25-1 and TRBJ1-5; 12 bases align to TRBD1. The V gene's germline CDR1 is MGHDK and CDR2 SYGVNS. This CDR3 spans 17 amino acids. Trimming removed 4 bases from V and 3 bases from J; junction bases left unmatched: 7. The CDR3 is CASSAGTGGSNNQPQHF. CDR3 in DNA: TGTGCCAGCAGTGCTGGGACAGGGGGCTCCAACAATCAGCCCCAGCATTTT.

V is TRBV15 and J is TRBJ2-1; TRBD1 is a possible D gene (6 bases). Germline V gene data show CDR1 as LNHNV and CDR2 as YYDKDF (reference sequence). CDR3 length: 17 amino acids. Trimming shortened V by 3 bases and J by 2 bases, and 17 bases separated the two germline ends. The CDR3: CATSRSPQGSPYNEQFF. DNA for the CDR3: TGTGCCACCAGCAGGAGTCCTCAGGGGAGCCCCTACAATGAGCAGTTCTTC.

The chain's CDR3 is CASSSIQVPETQYF. The CDR3 nucleotides read TGTGCCAGCAGCTCTATACAAGTTCCGGAGACCCAGTACTTC. The J gene is TRBJ2-5, the V gene TRBV11-2; D gene uncertain. This CDR3 has 14 amino acids. The germline V and J ends were trimmed by 4 bases and 5 bases, with 14 bases remaining between them. The germline V gene has CDR1 SGHAT and CDR2 FQNNGV.

The chain uses TRBV18 and TRBJ2-2; TRBD2 aligns across 12 bases. The germline CDR1 and CDR2 sequences are KGHSH and LQKENI. Trimming cost V 6 bases and J 5 bases; bases outside gene matches: 4. CDR3 length: 15 residues. DNA of the CDR3: TGTGCCAGCTCGCTGACTAGCGGGAGAACCGGGGAGCTGTTTTTT. Protein product: CASSLTSGRTGELFF.

This clone was detected only once. V gene TRBV7-9 combines with J gene TRBJ2-1, with 7 bases identical to TRBD2. The germline gives CDR1 SEHNR, CDR2 FQNEAQ (reference sequence). The CDR3 totals 14 residues. V gave up 0 bases and J gave up 10 bases; unmatched junction bases: 6. CDR3 in DNA: TGTGCCAGCAGCTTAGCGGCGGGAGTATACGAGCAGTTCTTC. Its protein is CASSLAAGVYEQFF.

The V gene is TRBV18, the J gene TRBJ1-2, with D maybe TRBD1 (6 bases). The ends were cut back, 3 bases at V and 4 bases at J, with 12 bases in the middle. In germline, CDR1 is KGHSH, CDR2 LQKENI. The CDR3 has 14 amino acids. The CDR3 nucleotides are TGTGCCAGCTCACCGGGGGCAGGGTTCTATGGCTACACCTTC. It yields the protein CASSPGAGFYGYTF.

The J gene is TRBJ2-7, the V gene TRBV6-1; the D is unclear. CDR1 and CDR2 from the germline V gene are MNHNS and SASEGT. Trimming left V 1 base short and J 0 bases short, with 7 bases between. The CDR3 totals 14 residues. The CDR3 loop is CASSEDGPSYEQYF. In DNA form, the CDR3 reads TGTGCCAGCAGTGAAGACGGTCCCTCCTACGAGCAGTACTTC.

The V gene is TRBV19, the J gene TRBJ2-3; D might be TRBD1 (5 bases). This CDR3 is built from 14 residues. Germline V gives CDR1 LNHDA, CDR2 SQIVND (reference sequence). V was trimmed by 8 bases and J by 1 base, leaving 13 bases between them. CDR3 residues: CASGQGWGTDTQYF. The CDR3 coding sequence is TGTGCCAGTGGCCAGGGATGGGGCACAGATACGCAGTATTTT.

The chain has TRBV28 and TRBJ2-5; D might be TRBD2 (5 bases). CDR1 MDHEN and CDR2 SYDVKM come from the germline V gene. This CDR3 region has 14 residues. With 2 bases removed from V and 1 base from J, the gap between germline ends came to 8 bases. The CDR3 coding sequence is TGTGCCAGCAGTTTAGGAGGAGCCCAAGAGACCCAGTACTTC. Its protein product is CASSLGGAQETQYF.